This note documents a single TCR beta chain sequence. This sample is part of a study of cytomegalovirus exposure and HLA in healthy donors. V gave up 5 bases and J gave up 6 bases, with 19 bases separating them. The germline CDR1 and CDR2 sequences are SGHTA and FQGNSA. The CDR3 consists of 16 residues. It was with 60 Vbeta and 13 Jbeta primers that the PCR ran. The assay was immunoSEQ multiplex PCR, and TCRdb's table has in-frame clones only and misses some. The sample has approximately 160,000 clones, approximately 84% seen once. This sequence originates from a middle-aged woman in good health and CMV-seropositive. Sequencing was performed on PBMCs. The chain recombines TRBV7-2 with TRBJ2-2; D is possibly TRBD2 (6 bases). The CDR3 reads CASSLHRDLRAGELFF. The CDR3 bases are TGTGCCAGCAGCCTTCACCGGGACTTGAGGGCCGGGGAGCTGTTTTTT.